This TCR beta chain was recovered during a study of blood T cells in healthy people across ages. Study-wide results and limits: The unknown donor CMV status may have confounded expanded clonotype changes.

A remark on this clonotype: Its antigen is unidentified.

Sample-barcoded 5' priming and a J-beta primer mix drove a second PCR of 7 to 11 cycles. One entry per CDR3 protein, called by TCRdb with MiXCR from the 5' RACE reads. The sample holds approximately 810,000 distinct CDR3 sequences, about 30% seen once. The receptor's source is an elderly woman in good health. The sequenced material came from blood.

The DNA for the CDR3 is TGTGCCAGCAGTTTCGGCAGCGTGAGCACAGATGTGGAGTATTTT. This sequence encodes CASSFGSVSTDVEYF. The J gene is TRBJ2-3, the V gene TRBV12-3 or TRBV12-4; no reliable D call. CDR3 length: 15 residues. The V and J ends lost 3 bases and 13 bases respectively, with 23 bases between them.